These 28 T cell receptor beta chains share one sample of origin, sequenced in a study of immune heterogeneity within non-small cell lung tumors. Genomic DNA extracted from bulk tumor tissue served as template. A total of 600 ng was used per sample. Biopsy collection occurred during surgery, with several far-apart biopsies per primary tumor. Patients had untreated, newly diagnosed non-small cell lung cancer and underwent curative surgery. TCR beta CDR3 was amplified by multiplex PCR, first round around 10 cycles, 32 V and 13 J primers. TCRdb re-derived calls from the multiplex PCR reads in MiXCR, one entry per CDR3 protein. The data contain approximately 5,000 distinct CDR3 sequences, about 20% of them singletons. Sequenced material: lung tumor tissue. The source of these receptors is a man between 60 and 70 years old with non-small cell lung cancer.

The genes are TRBV20-1 and TRBJ2-3; TRBD1 is a possible D gene (6 bases). This CDR3 contains 15 residues. Per the germline V gene, CDR1 is DFQATT and CDR2 is SNEGSKA (reference sequence). V was clipped by 0 bases and J by 0 bases, with 10 bases between them. The CDR3 reads CSAREGGASTDTQYF. CDR3 bases: TGCAGTGCTAGAGAAGGGGGAGCTAGCACAGATACGCAGTATTTT.

The gene calls are TRBV7-9 and TRBJ1-2; 7 bases line up with TRBD1. Germline CDR1 and CDR2: SEHNR and FQNEAQ (reference sequence). There are 14 residues in the CDR3. J was trimmed by 1 base and V by 5 bases; bases with no gene match: 4. In DNA, the CDR3 is TGTGCCAGCAGCCCCAGGGGGGATAACTATGGCTACACCTTC. It translates to CASSPRGDNYGYTF. Combining the CDR3 with reference TRBV7-9 and TRBJ1-2 gives the whole variable domain DTGVSQNPRHKITKRGQNVTFRCDPISEHNRLYWYRQTLGQGPEFLTYFQNEAQLEKSRLLSDRFSAERPKGSFSTLEIQRTEQGDSAMYLCASSPRGDNYGYTFGSGTRLTVV.

In DNA form, the CDR3 reads TGTGCCACCAGTGAGATCGCGAACACCGGGGAGCTGTTTTTT. Its translation is CATSEIANTGELFF. The chain couples TRBV24-1 to TRBJ2-2; D remains unclear. The CDR3 runs to 14 residues. The V gene's germline CDR1 is KGHDR and CDR2 SFDVKD. Trimming removed 4 bases from V and 0 bases from J, with 5 bases in between.

To note about this clonotype: With a much larger clone just one base away, this may be a read error. The V and J genes are TRBV27 and TRBJ2-2; D gene uncertain. Germline lookup yields CDR1 MNHEY and CDR2 SMNVEV (reference sequence). The CDR3 spans 12 residues. CDR3 protein: CAISQNTGELFF. DNA of the CDR3: TGTGCCATCAGTCAGAACACCGGGGAGCTGTTTTTT.

V and J are TRBV19 and TRBJ2-6, with unresolved D. Germline lookup yields CDR1 LNHDA and CDR2 SQIVND (reference sequence). The V end lost 7 bases, the J end lost 2 bases, and 12 bases lay between the germline ends. This CDR3 spans 15 amino acids. The CDR3 sequence is CASTTKGAGANVLTF. CDR3 in DNA: TGTGCCAGTACCACCAAGGGCGCTGGGGCCAACGTCCTGACTTTC.

This clonotype ranks as medium-sized. CDR3 sequence (DNA): TGTGCCAGCAGCTTACAGGGCCTAAACTCCTACGAGCAGTACTTC. The encoded protein is CASSLQGLNSYEQYF. The V call is TRBV11-1, the J call TRBJ2-7; possibly TRBD1 for D (5 bases). Germline V gene sequence: CDR1 SGHAT, CDR2 FQDESV (reference sequence). The CDR3 has 15 amino acids. Trimming took off 2 bases at V and 0 bases at J, with 11 bases between the two ends.

By frequency in the sample, this clonotype is medium-sized. V gene TRBV28 combines with J gene TRBJ1-5, with 9 bases aligning to TRBD1. The CDR3 is made up of 15 amino acids. With 6 bases clipped from V and 1 base from J, the junction kept 4 bases outside the gene matches. Germline values: CDR1 MDHEN, CDR2 SYDVKM. DNA of the CDR3: TGTGCCAGCAGAATGGGACAGGGAAGCAATCAGCCCCAGCATTTT. It codes for CASRMGQGSNQPQHF.

This clonotype occurred once. The V call is TRBV9, the J call TRBJ2-7; 10 nucleotides agree with TRBD2. This CDR3 is 15 amino acids long. Germline CDR1 and CDR2: SGDLS and YYNGEE. With 4 bases clipped from V and 2 bases from J, the junction kept 6 bases outside the gene matches. CDR3 nucleotides: TGTGCCAGCAGCTCTTCAGCGGGAGGGACCTACGAGCAGTACTTC. Residues: CASSSSAGGTYEQYF. The full variable domain, rest sourced from reference TRBV9 and TRBJ2-7, is DSGVTQTPKHLITATGQRVTLRCSPRSGDLSVYWYQQSLDQGLQFLIQYYNGEERAKGNILERFSAQQFPDLHSELNLSSLELGDSALYFCASSSSAGGTYEQYFGPGTRLTVT.

This clonotype has a handful of counts. The chain links TRBV9 to TRBJ2-1; 14 bases map to TRBD2. Unmatched junction bases numbered 10, after V lost 4 bases and J lost 16 bases. Germline CDR1 and CDR2: SGDLS and YYNGEE. This CDR3 has 14 amino acids. CDR3 in DNA: TGTGCCAGCAGCCCTAGACTAGCGGGAGGGGGCTACTTCTTC. This sequence encodes CASSPRLAGGGYFF.

The rearrangement joins TRBV20-1 to TRBJ2-7, with TRBD2 matching 11 bases. This CDR3 region has 16 residues. The V gene's germline CDR1 is DFQATT and CDR2 SNEGSKA (reference sequence). V gave up 6 bases and J gave up 5 bases; unmatched junction bases: 15. CDR3 region: CSAGKLTSGSRDEQYF. The CDR3, as DNA: TGCAGTGCAGGGAAACTCACTAGCGGGAGTCGGGACGAGCAGTACTTC.

This chain joins TRBV2 and TRBJ1-2; tentatively, D is TRBD1 (5 bases). Germline CDR1 and CDR2: SNHLY and FYNNEI. V was trimmed by 5 bases and J by 6 bases, leaving 10 bases between them. The CDR3 totals 12 residues. The CDR3 spells CASSQGADGYTF. The CDR3 DNA is TGTGCCAGCAGTCAAGGGGCCGATGGCTACACCTTC.

This rearrangement joins TRBV11-2 to TRBJ2-5; possibly TRBD1 or TRBD2 for D (5 bases each). Trimming cost V 3 bases and J 5 bases, with 13 bases left between them. The V gene's germline CDR1 is SGHAT and CDR2 FQNNGV. The CDR3 has 14 residues. The CDR3 coding sequence is TGTGCCAGCAGCTTGCAGGGAGTGAGGGAGACCCAGTACTTC. Protein: CASSLQGVRETQYF.

A remark on this clonotype: This may be a read error: a much more frequent sequence differs by one nucleotide. The chain combines TRBV20-1 with TRBJ2-5, with D uncertain. CDR1 is DFQATT and CDR2 is SNEGSKA in the germline V gene (reference sequence). V was trimmed by 8 bases and J by 0 bases, leaving 7 bases between them. CDR3 length: 11 amino acids. In DNA, the CDR3 is TGCAGTTCTGAGAACCAAGAGACCCAGTACTTC. This gives the protein CSSENQETQYF.

The gene calls are TRBV20-1 and TRBJ2-7; 9 bases are a match to TRBD2. V lost 3 bases, J lost 5 bases, and 8 bases stayed unmatched. Germline V CDR1 and CDR2: DFQATT, SNEGSKA (reference sequence). This CDR3 is built from 14 residues. The CDR3 sequence: CSASRGLASHEQYF. CDR3 nucleotides: TGCAGTGCTAGCAGGGGACTAGCTTCCCACGAGCAGTACTTC.

The V and J genes are TRBV6-1 and TRBJ2-1, with 9 bases fitting TRBD2. The CDR3 runs to 14 residues. The germline CDR1 and CDR2 sequences are MNHNS and SASEGT. V lost 8 bases to trimming and J lost 1 base; unmatched junction nucleotides: 3. The CDR3 sequence is CASCSGSSYNEQFF. The CDR3, as DNA: TGTGCCAGCTGTAGCGGGAGTTCCTACAATGAGCAGTTCTTC.

The gene calls are TRBV14 and TRBJ2-7, with D possibly being TRBD1 or TRBD2 (5 bases each). In germline, CDR1 is SGHDN, CDR2 FVKESK. Deletions cut 0 bases from V and 7 bases from J, with 16 bases between. The CDR3 length is 15 residues. The DNA for the CDR3 is TGTGCCAGCAGCCAAGATCTAGCCAGGGTAGGAGAGCAGTACTTC. Encoded protein: CASSQDLARVGEQYF.

Concerning this clonotype itself: A read error may account for a junction end that differs from germline. The chain uses TRBV20-1 and TRBJ1-2, with D unclear. There are 15 residues in the CDR3. Germline CDR1 and CDR2: DFQATT and SNEGSKA (reference sequence). The CDR3 is CSARISAAPNSGYTF. The DNA for the CDR3 is TGCAGTGCTAGAATTTCTGCCGCGCCGAACTCTGGCTACACCTTC.

The DNA for the CDR3 is TGCGCCAGCAGCTTGGCCATTGGGACAGGGGGCGCGAGCTACACCTTC. It is translated as CASSLAIGTGGASYTF. V gene TRBV5-1 combines with J gene TRBJ1-2, with TRBD1 matching 12 bases. Germline CDR1 and CDR2: SGHRS and YFSETQ. Trimming took 0 bases from V and 9 from J; bases not matched to a gene: 9. The CDR3 runs to 16 residues.

The J gene is TRBJ1-2, the V gene TRBV13; 11 bases agree with TRBD1. The CDR3 consists of 13 residues. V shed 3 bases and J 8 bases; nucleotides not matched to a gene: 2. The germline gives CDR1 PRHDT, CDR2 FYEKMQ (reference sequence). The CDR3 loop is CASSFRTGGGYTF. The CDR3 DNA reads as TGTGCCAGCAGCTTTCGGACAGGGGGCGGCTACACCTTC.

This clonotype was seen a few times. CDR3 amino acids: CASSLGGLAGWGEQFF. The DNA for the CDR3 is TGTGCCAGCAGTTTAGGGGGCCTGGCGGGGTGGGGTGAGCAGTTCTTC. This sequence joins TRBV27 and TRBJ2-1; perhaps D is TRBD1 or TRBD2 (6 bases each). Trimming pared 2 bases from V and 9 bases from J, leaving 20 bases between. Germline V gene data show CDR1 as MNHEY and CDR2 as SMNVEV (reference sequence). There are 16 residues in the CDR3.

This clonotype turned up a few times. The chain uses TRBV5-6 and TRBJ2-7; 8 bases are shared with TRBD2. The CDR3 is made up of 14 amino acids. With 2 bases clipped from V and 2 bases from J, the junction kept 3 bases outside the gene matches. The germline V gene has CDR1 SGHDT and CDR2 YYEEEE. The chain's CDR3 is CASSLREGTYEQYF. The CDR3 DNA follows: TGTGCCAGCAGCTTACGGGAGGGTACCTACGAGCAGTACTTC.

The chain is built from TRBV6-2 or TRBV6-3 and TRBJ2-1, with D hard to call. Between the trimmed V and J ends, which lost 8 bases and 0 bases, there was a span of 8 bases. The CDR3 contains 13 residues. Germline V CDR1 and CDR2: MNHEY, SVGEGT. DNA for the CDR3: TGTGCCAGCGGACGGGTCTCCTACAATGAGCAGTTCTTC. Its translation: CASGRVSYNEQFF.

This sequence joins TRBV7-9 and TRBJ2-1, with D maybe TRBD1 (6 bases). CDR3 size: 15 residues. Trimming took 5 bases from V and 3 from J, leaving 14 bases between them. The germline V gene encodes CDR1 SEHNR and CDR2 FQNEAQ (reference sequence). The CDR3 sequence: CASSPRTASYNEQFF. The CDR3 coding sequence is TGTGCCAGCAGCCCTCGGACAGCTAGCTACAATGAGCAGTTCTTC.

This clonotype has only a few counts. The chain recombines TRBV11-2 with TRBJ2-1; 10 bases match TRBD2. Germline CDR1 is SGHAT and CDR2 is FQNNGV. This CDR3 is built from 18 residues. V dropped 5 bases and J dropped 5; count of bases not matched to a gene: 15. This CDR3 reads CASSPRVGLAGVDNEQFF. The CDR3, as DNA: TGTGCCAGCAGCCCGCGGGTCGGGCTAGCGGGAGTCGACAATGAGCAGTTCTTC.

This chain links TRBV2 with TRBJ2-7; TRBD1 agrees at 7 bases. The trim removed 9 bases at V and 6 bases at J, leaving 17 bases unmatched. Germline-derived CDR1 and CDR2 are SNHLY and FYNNEI. This CDR3 has 15 residues. CDR3 protein: CARDRAVAARGEQYF. The CDR3 nucleotides read TGTGCCAGAGACAGGGCCGTCGCCGCAAGAGGCGAGCAGTACTTC.

This clonotype is large (0.1 to 1%) by share. The rearrangement joins TRBV7-7 to TRBJ2-7, with D unclear. This CDR3 has 14 amino acids. V shed 6 bases and J shed 3 bases, with 15 bases lying between them. Germline V gives CDR1 SSHAT, CDR2 FNYEAQ (reference sequence). The CDR3 DNA is TGTGCCAGCAGTCCGACCGACATGGGCTACGAGCAGTACTTC. This codes for CASSPTDMGYEQYF.

The V and J genes are TRBV6-2 or TRBV6-3 and TRBJ2-1; TRBD1 matches 12 bases. The germline V gene encodes CDR1 MNHEY and CDR2 SVGEGT. The CDR3 contains 17 residues. The junction had 16 bases not matched to a gene; V was cut back by 6 bases and J by 10 bases. CDR3 sequence (DNA): TGTGCCAGCAGAGGGACAGGGGGCGGACTAGCGGAGGGGGAGCAGTTCTTC. Its translation is CASRGTGGGLAEGEQFF.

This clonotype is medium-sized within its sample. The chain has TRBV28 and TRBJ1-5; D not certain. Trimming took 4 bases from V and 3 from J, leaving 10 bases between them. This CDR3 comprises 14 residues. CDR1 is MDHEN, CDR2 SYDVKM, per germline. The CDR3, as DNA: TGTGCCAGCAGTTCATGGGGATTCAATCAGCCCCAGCATTTT. It encodes CASSSWGFNQPQHF.